This TCR beta chain originates from a study of beta chain features in type 1 diabetes. A note on this clone: Its ends do not fully match the called genes, so a read error is possible.

This CDR3 comprises 16 residues. The germline V gene encodes CDR1 SGHDT and CDR2 YYEEEE. Sequencing targeted expressed TCRB transcripts, as all isolated RNA had been reverse transcribed. Assay: immunoSEQ multiplex PCR; the TCRdb copy retains only in-frame clones and omits some. The profile shows roughly 120,000 clones, approximately 39% of them singletons. This clonotype was sampled from a young woman in good health. Sequencing was done on a sample of stem cell memory CD4+ T cells from blood. The gene calls are TRBV5-6 and TRBJ2-1, with TRBD1 identical over 7 bases. CDR3 region: CASNPPGTGAHNGQFF. As DNA, the CDR3 is TGTGCCAGCAACCCCCCAGGCACAGGGGCTCACAATGGGCAGTTCTTC.